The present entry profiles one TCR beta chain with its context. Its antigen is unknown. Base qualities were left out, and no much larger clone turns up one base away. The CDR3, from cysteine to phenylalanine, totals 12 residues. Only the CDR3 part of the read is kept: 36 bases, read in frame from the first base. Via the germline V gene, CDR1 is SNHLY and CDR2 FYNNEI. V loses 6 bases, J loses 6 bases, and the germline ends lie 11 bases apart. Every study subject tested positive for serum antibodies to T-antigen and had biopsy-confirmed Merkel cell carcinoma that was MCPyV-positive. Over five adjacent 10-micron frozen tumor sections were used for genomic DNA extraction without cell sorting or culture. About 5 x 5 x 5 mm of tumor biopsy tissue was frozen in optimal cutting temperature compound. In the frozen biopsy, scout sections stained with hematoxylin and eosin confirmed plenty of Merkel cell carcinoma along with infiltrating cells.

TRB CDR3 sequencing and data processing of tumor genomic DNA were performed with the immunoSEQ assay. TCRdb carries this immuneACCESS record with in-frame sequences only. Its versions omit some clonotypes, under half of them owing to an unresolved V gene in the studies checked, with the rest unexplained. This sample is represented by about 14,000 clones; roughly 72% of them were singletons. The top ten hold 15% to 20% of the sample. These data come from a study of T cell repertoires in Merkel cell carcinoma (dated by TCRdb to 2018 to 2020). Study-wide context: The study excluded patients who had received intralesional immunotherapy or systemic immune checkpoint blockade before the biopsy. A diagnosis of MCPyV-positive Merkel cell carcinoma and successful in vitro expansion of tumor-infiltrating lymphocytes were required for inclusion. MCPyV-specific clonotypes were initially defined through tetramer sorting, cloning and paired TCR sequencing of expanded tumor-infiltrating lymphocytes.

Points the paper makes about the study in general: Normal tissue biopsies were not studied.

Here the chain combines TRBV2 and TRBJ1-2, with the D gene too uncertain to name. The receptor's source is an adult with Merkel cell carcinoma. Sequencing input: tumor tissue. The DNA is TGTGCCAGCAGCCTAACAGAAGATGGCTACACCTTC. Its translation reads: CASSLTEDGYTF.